The 25 T cell receptor beta chains listed next were all sequenced from one sample in a study of blood T cell repertoires in COVID-19. Generated by immunoSEQ multiplex PCR, the TCRdb table keeps only in-frame clones and is missing some. In the table there are 250,000 or so clones, around 83% of which are singletons. Sequencing used peripheral blood. These receptor sequences come from a man aged 40-55 years who had recovered from COVID-19.

This clone is a singleton in its sample. The chain uses TRBV30 and TRBJ1-3; 9 nucleotides align to TRBD1. Trimming cost V 2 bases and J 4 bases; bases outside gene matches: 6. Germline V CDR1 and CDR2: GTSNPN, SVGIG (reference sequence). The CDR3 contains 15 residues. CDR3 coding DNA: TGTGCCTGGAGTCGGGACAGGGTCTCAGGAAACACCATATATTTT. This codes for CAWSRDRVSGNTIYF.

The chain employs TRBV7-2 and TRBJ2-1; a possible D gene is TRBD2 (5 bases). The CDR3 runs to 14 residues. In germline, CDR1 is SGHTA, CDR2 FQGNSA. V was clipped by 2 bases and J by 5 bases, with 10 bases between them. The CDR3 loop reads CASSLWLANNEQFF. The CDR3 DNA follows: TGTGCCAGCAGCTTATGGCTAGCTAACAATGAGCAGTTCTTC.

The V and J genes are TRBV5-1 and TRBJ2-2; tentatively, D is TRBD1 (5 bases). CDR1 and CDR2 (germline): SGHRS, YFSETQ. Trimming removed 3 bases from V and 0 bases from J, with 9 bases in between. CDR3 length equals 15 residues. The CDR3: CASSWGRANTGELFF. CDR3 DNA sequence: TGCGCCAGCAGCTGGGGCAGAGCGAACACCGGGGAGCTGTTTTTT.

The chain has TRBV6-6 and TRBJ2-7; D unresolved. CDR1 is MNHNY, CDR2 SVGAGI, per germline (reference sequence). The CDR3 spans 11 residues. The V and J ends lost 4 bases and 3 bases respectively, with 4 bases between them. The CDR3 region is CASSFLYEQYF. The CDR3 nucleotides read TGTGCCAGCAGTTTCCTCTACGAGCAGTACTTC.

V gene TRBV13 combines with J gene TRBJ2-5; TRBD2 aligns across 12 bases. The V gene's germline CDR1 is PRHDT and CDR2 FYEKMQ (reference sequence). J lost 5 bases, V lost 5 bases, and 9 bases had no gene match. The CDR3 is 16 amino acids. The CDR3, as DNA: TGTGCCAGCAGCCTCGGACTAGCGGGGTTCGGTGAGACCCAGTACTTC. This encodes CASSLGLAGFGETQYF. The variable domain in full, completed from reference TRBV13 and TRBJ2-5, reads AAGVIQSPRHLIKEKRETATLKCYPIPRHDTVYWYQQGPGQDPQFLISFYEKMQSDKGSIPDRFSAQQFSDYHSELNMSSLELGDSALYFCASSLGLAGFGETQYFGPGTRLLVL.

The chain combines TRBV15 with TRBJ2-4, with D perhaps TRBD2 (6 bases). Germline lookup yields CDR1 LNHNV and CDR2 YYDKDF (reference sequence). V shed 0 bases and J shed 4 bases, with 19 bases lying between them. This CDR3 spans 18 amino acids. In DNA, the CDR3 is TGTGCCACCAGCAGAGATAGAGGGACTCCTGGGCCTAAAAACATTCAGTACTTC. Its protein product is CATSRDRGTPGPKNIQYF.

In this sample, this clone turned up once. The rearrangement uses TRBV29-1 and TRBJ2-5; D perhaps matches TRBD1 (5 bases). CDR3 size: 12 residues. Germline assignment: CDR1 SQVTM and CDR2 ANQGSEA. Trimming left V 6 bases short and J 2 bases short, with 10 bases between. CDR3 region: CSVTGLQETQYF. In DNA, the CDR3 is TGCAGCGTAACAGGTTTACAAGAGACCCAGTACTTC. The full variable domain, its missing parts supplied by reference TRBV29-1 and TRBJ2-5, is SAVISQKPSRDICQRGTSLTIQCQVDSQVTMMFWYRQQPGQSLTLIATANQGSEATYESGFVIDKFPISRPNLTFSTLTVSNMSPEDSSIYLCSVTGLQETQYFGPGTRLLVL.

The V call is TRBV7-2, the J call TRBJ2-5; D is ambiguous. CDR3 length: 13 amino acids. V was pared by 3 bases and J by 2 bases, with 7 bases between. Per the germline V gene, CDR1 is SGHTA and CDR2 is FQGNSA. The CDR3 DNA reads TGTGCCAGCAGCTTCGGGTTTCAAGAGACCCAGTACTTC. Translating it yields CASSFGFQETQYF. Drawing the rest from reference TRBV7-2 and TRBJ2-5, the complete variable domain is GAGVSQSPSNKVTEKGKDVELRCDPISGHTALYWYRQSLGQGLEFLIYFQGNSAPDKSGLPSDRFSAERTGGSVSTLTIQRTQQEDSAVYLCASSFGFQETQYFGPGTRLLVL.

The chain couples TRBV9 to TRBJ2-1, with TRBD2 matching 10 bases. J lost 4 bases, V lost 4 bases, and 14 bases had no gene match. Germline V gives CDR1 SGDLS, CDR2 YYNGEE. This CDR3 has 18 amino acids. The CDR3 sequence is CASSSHPLASGGYNEQFF. DNA of the CDR3: TGTGCCAGCAGCTCCCATCCCCTTGCTAGCGGGGGTTACAATGAGCAGTTCTTC. Supplemented by reference TRBV9 and TRBJ2-1, the full variable domain reads DSGVTQTPKHLITATGQRVTLRCSPRSGDLSVYWYQQSLDQGLQFLIQYYNGEERAKGNILERFSAQQFPDLHSELNLSSLELGDSALYFCASSSHPLASGGYNEQFFGPGTRLTVL.

This clone was picked up a small number of times. This chain uses TRBV5-1 with TRBJ2-4; unclear D gene. Trimming pared 4 bases from V and 5 bases from J, leaving 13 bases between. The CDR3 is 14 residues long. Germline V gene sequence: CDR1 SGHRS, CDR2 YFSETQ. The CDR3 spells CASSPDIFQNIQYF. The CDR3 region has the DNA TGCGCCAGCAGCCCAGACATATTCCAAAACATTCAGTACTTC.

The J gene is TRBJ2-3, the V gene TRBV30, with 15 bases lining up with TRBD2. The germline CDR1 and CDR2 sequences are GTSNPN and SVGIG (reference sequence). V was pared by 5 bases and J by 5 bases, with 2 bases of the junction left unmatched. This CDR3 has 14 residues. The CDR3 region is CAWWGLAGGDTQYF. The CDR3 DNA sequence: TGTGCCTGGTGGGGACTAGCGGGGGGAGATACGCAGTATTTT.

This clone was counted a few times. The CDR3 here is CASSPGLAGGSNEQFF. The CDR3 DNA is TGTGCCAGCTCACCTGGACTAGCGGGAGGTAGTAATGAGCAGTTCTTC. The V call is TRBV18, the J call TRBJ2-1, with 14 bases identical to TRBD2. With 3 bases clipped from V and 7 bases from J, the junction kept 5 bases outside the gene matches. There are 16 residues in the CDR3. Germline CDR1 reads KGHSH; CDR2 reads LQKENI.

This sequence joins TRBV6-4 and TRBJ1-2; D is unclear. CDR1 and CDR2 (germline): MRHNA, SNTAGT. Trimming left V 2 bases short and J 5 bases short, with 3 bases between. This CDR3 is built from 11 residues. The CDR3 coding sequence is TGTGCCAGCAGTGACCTATATGGCTACACCTTC. Protein: CASSDLYGYTF.

This clone has at least ten counts. V usage is TRBV12-2 and J usage is TRBJ1-2. TRBV12-2 is flagged as a pseudogene. The CDR3 spans 14 residues. CDR3 coding DNA: TGTGCAAGTCGCTCAGGAGGGCAAGCCTATGGCTACACCTTC. Encoded protein: CASRSGGQAYGYTF.

The J gene is TRBJ1-2, the V gene TRBV28, with 7 bases aligning to TRBD1. The germline gives CDR1 MDHEN, CDR2 SYDVKM. The CDR3 spans 15 residues. The ends lost 4 bases at V and 9 bases at J; junction bases unmatched: 14. DNA for the CDR3: TGTGCCAGCAGTTCCCAGGGGGAGCGTCTGAATAGCTACACCTTC. Encoded protein: CASSSQGERLNSYTF.

The V gene is TRBV12-5, the J gene TRBJ1-6; D is uncertain. Germline-derived CDR1 and CDR2 are LGHNT and FRNRAP. The CDR3 is 17 amino acids. V was shortened by 1 base and J by 7 bases, with 17 bases between the two germline ends. CDR3 nucleotides: TGTGCTAGTGGTTTGGACCCCTCCAGACTCCCCAATTCACCCCTCCACTTT. The encoded protein is CASGLDPSRLPNSPLHF.

The chain combines TRBV2 with TRBJ2-5, with D maybe TRBD1 (6 bases). This CDR3 spans 13 amino acids. Germline loops: CDR1 SNHLY, CDR2 FYNNEI. V lost 6 bases, J lost 4 bases, and 12 bases lay in between. This chain's CDR3 is CASRPTGSETQYF. In nucleotides, the CDR3 is TGTGCCAGCAGACCCACAGGGTCAGAGACCCAGTACTTC.

This clone showed up just a few times. The rearrangement uses TRBV19 and TRBJ2-2; weak D call: TRBD1 (6 bases). The CDR3 runs to 12 residues. In germline, CDR1 is LNHDA, CDR2 SQIVND (reference sequence). V was clipped by 10 bases and J by 6 bases, with 12 bases between them. Here the CDR3 DNA reads TGTGCCACACAACAGGGCCCCGGGGAGCTGTTTTTT. This codes for CATQQGPGELFF.

The chain has TRBV16 and TRBJ2-6, with unresolved D. Trimming pared 4 bases from V and 0 bases from J, leaving 4 bases between. Germline V gives CDR1 KGHSY, CDR2 FQNENV. This CDR3 comprises 14 residues. CDR3 in amino acids: CASSPLSGANVLTF. The CDR3 region has the DNA TGTGCCAGCAGCCCCCTCTCTGGGGCCAACGTCCTGACTTTC.

The rearrangement uses TRBV7-2 and TRBJ2-1, with TRBD1 identical over 12 bases. This CDR3 is 18 amino acids long. Germline V gene data show CDR1 as SGHTA and CDR2 as FQGNSA. With V trimmed by 1 base and J by 7 bases, 11 bases remained unmatched. The CDR3 spells CASSLEPSGTGGRNEQFF. The CDR3 DNA reads as TGTGCCAGCAGCTTAGAACCCTCCGGGACAGGGGGCCGGAATGAGCAGTTCTTC.

The V call is TRBV4-1, the J call TRBJ1-4; D is possibly TRBD1 (5 bases). CDR1 is MGHRA and CDR2 is YSYEKL in the germline V gene. Trimming removed 4 bases from V and 11 bases from J, with 20 bases in between. The CDR3 contains 15 residues. The CDR3 nucleotides are TGCGCCAGCAGCCGGGAGGACGGGGCGCGCGGGAAACTGTTTTTT. Translated: CASSREDGARGKLFF.

The chain combines TRBV7-8 with TRBJ2-3; D is possibly TRBD1 (6 bases). The CDR3 length is 14 residues. In germline, CDR1 is SGHVS, CDR2 FQNEAQ. The V and J ends lost 5 bases and 2 bases respectively, with 11 bases between them. The CDR3 loop reads CASSPGQITDTQYF. The CDR3 bases are TGTGCCAGCAGCCCGGGACAAATCACAGATACGCAGTATTTT.

The chain is built from TRBV27 and TRBJ2-3; a possible D gene is TRBD1 (6 bases). The CDR3 consists of 13 residues. Trimming took off 5 bases at V and 6 bases at J, with 12 bases between the two ends. Germline V gives CDR1 MNHEY, CDR2 SMNVEV (reference sequence). The CDR3 DNA is TGTGCCAGCAGTGCCTCAGGGGTGGATACGCAGTATTTT. Protein product: CASSASGVDTQYF.

The rearrangement links TRBV7-2 to TRBJ2-7; possible D gene TRBD2, 6 bases. The CDR3 extends over 13 amino acids. The V gene lost 5 bases and the J gene lost 6 bases, with 14 bases spanning the gap. Germline V gene sequence: CDR1 SGHTA, CDR2 FQGNSA. Here the CDR3 reads CASSIGRPAEQYF. CDR3 coding DNA: TGTGCCAGCAGCATTGGGAGGCCGGCCGAGCAGTACTTC.

This clone has only one observation. The chain has TRBV18 and TRBJ2-3; 13 nucleotides agree with TRBD2. The CDR3 extends over 18 amino acids. V gave up 2 bases and J gave up 4 bases; unmatched junction bases: 9. Germline-derived CDR1 and CDR2 are KGHSH and LQKENI. The CDR3 sequence: CASSPIPTSGRASDTQYF. Here the CDR3 DNA reads TGTGCCAGCTCACCAATCCCTACTAGCGGGAGGGCATCAGATACGCAGTATTTT.